This T cell receptor (beta chain) was sequenced in a study of early stage breast cancer tumors. Study-wide background: Of around 16 invasive breast tumors, about a dozen were hormone receptor-positive, HER2-negative. Seven to nine ER+/PR+/HER2- tumors were invasive ductal; four were invasive lobular.

This CDR3 has 12 amino acids. V was shortened by 1 base and J by 4 bases, with 4 bases between the two germline ends. Germline CDR1 reads SGHTA; CDR2 reads FQGNSA. Blood replicates held 0.5 ug DNA, tumor or normal breast approximately 1.5 ug, two each. Libraries were prepared by immunoSEQ multiplex PCR; TCRdb keeps only in-frame clonotypes and omits some of them. The sample carries fewer than 50,000 clones, approximately 78% recorded once. The sequenced material came from blood. The gene calls are TRBV7-2 and TRBJ1-2; D gene uncertain. This sequence originates from a person aged 45 to 59 with breast cancer. The CDR3 region has the DNA TGTGCCAGCAGCTTAGAGCGCTATGGCTACACCTTC. It specifies CASSLERYGYTF. The full variable domain, rest sourced from reference TRBV7-2 and TRBJ1-2, is GAGVSQSPSNKVTEKGKDVELRCDPISGHTALYWYRQSLGQGLEFLIYFQGNSAPDKSGLPSDRFSAERTGGSVSTLTIQRTQQEDSAVYLCASSLERYGYTFGSGTRLTVV.